The sequence of this T cell receptor beta chain was determined in a study of patients and donors after allogeneic stem cell transplantation. TCRdb independently ran MiXCR on the RT-PCR reads; one entry per CDR3 protein. In the table there are under 30,000 distinct CDR3 sequences, around 31% of which are singletons. From germline, CDR1 is KGHSH and CDR2 LQKENI. Germline trimming cut 1 base from V and 7 bases from J; bases unmatched to any gene: 6. The CDR3 totals 17 residues. The sample consisted of blood, either unsorted or a sorted T cell fraction (not recorded which). This sequence originates from a human donor who was either an allogeneic HSCT recipient or a stem cell or donor lymphocyte infusion donor (not recorded which). It is not recorded whose cells these are; they may come from a transplant donor. The V call is TRBV18, the J call TRBJ1-6; TRBD1 aligns across 11 bases. The CDR3 is CASSPHGTGGTNSPLHF. DNA of the CDR3: TGTGCCAGCTCACCACACGGGACAGGGGGAACCAATTCACCCCTCCACTTT.